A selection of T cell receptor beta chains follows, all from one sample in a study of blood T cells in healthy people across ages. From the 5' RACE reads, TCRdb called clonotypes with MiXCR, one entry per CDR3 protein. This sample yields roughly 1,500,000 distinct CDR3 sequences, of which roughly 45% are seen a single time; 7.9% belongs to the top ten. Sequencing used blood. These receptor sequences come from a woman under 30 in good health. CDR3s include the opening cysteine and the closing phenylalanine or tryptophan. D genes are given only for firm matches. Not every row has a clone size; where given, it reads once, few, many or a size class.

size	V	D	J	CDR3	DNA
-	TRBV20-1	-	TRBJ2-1	CSARLPGPNNEQFF	TGCAGTGCTAGATTACCGGGACCTAACAATGAGCAGTTCTTC
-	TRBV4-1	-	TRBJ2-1	CASSQESLQQLF	TGCGCCAGCAGCCAAGAATCCCTGCAGCAGTTATTC
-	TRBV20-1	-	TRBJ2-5	CSARDVRAMGETQYF	TGCAGTGCTAGAGACGTCAGGGCTATGGGAGAGACCCAGTACTTC
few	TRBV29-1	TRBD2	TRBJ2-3	CSVLRTSGITDTQYF	TGCAGCGTCCTTAGGACTAGCGGGATTACAGATACGCAGTATTTT
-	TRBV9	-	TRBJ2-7	CASSVAGAYSYNEQYF	TGTGCCAGCAGCGTAGCGGGGGCCTACTCCTACAATGAGCAGTACTTC
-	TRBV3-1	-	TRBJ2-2	CASSQRPTPPLTGELFF	TGTGCCAGCAGCCAAAGGCCGACCCCTCCCCTAACCGGGGAGCTGTTTTTT
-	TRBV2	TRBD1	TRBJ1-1	CASTMTGTLGGTEAFF	TGTGCCAGCACCATGACAGGGACCCTTGGCGGGACTGAAGCTTTCTTT
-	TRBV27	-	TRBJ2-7	CASRPAGQSSYEQYF	TGTGCCAGCAGACCAGCGGGACAGAGCTCCTACGAGCAGTACTTC
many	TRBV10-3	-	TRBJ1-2	CAIRQQREDGYTF	TGTGCCATCAGGCAGCAGAGGGAGGATGGCTACACCTTC
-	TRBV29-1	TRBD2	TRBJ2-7	CSVEGGGRIYNEQYF	TGCAGCGTTGAGGGGGGCGGGAGGATCTACAATGAGCAGTACTTC
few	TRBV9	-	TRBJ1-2	CASSVGGGTNYGYTF	TGTGCCAGTAGCGTAGGCGGGGGGACTAACTATGGCTACACCTTC
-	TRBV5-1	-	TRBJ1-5	CASSTGLDQPQHF	TGCGCCAGCAGCACAGGGTTGGATCAGCCCCAGCATTTT
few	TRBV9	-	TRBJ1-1	CASSVGGTTEAFF	TGTGCCAGCAGTGTGGGGGGGACCACTGAAGCTTTCTTT
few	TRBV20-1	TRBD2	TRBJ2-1	CSARRAGEQFF	TGCAGTGCTAGAAGAGCGGGGGAGCAGTTCTTC
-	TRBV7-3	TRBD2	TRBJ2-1	CASSSTTSGGGGEQFF	TGTGCCAGCAGCTCCACGACTAGCGGGGGGGGAGGCGAGCAGTTCTTC
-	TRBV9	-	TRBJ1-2	CASSTTAGPTYGYTF	TGTGCCAGCAGCACAACGGCAGGGCCTACCTATGGCTACACCTTC
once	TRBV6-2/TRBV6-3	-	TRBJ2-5	CASSYIRRGEETQYF	TGTGCCAGCAGTTACATCCGACGGGGAGAAGAGACCCAGTACTTC
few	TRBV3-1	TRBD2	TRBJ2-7	CASSQDTSGATYEQYF	TGTGCCAGCAGCCAAGATACTAGCGGAGCAACCTACGAGCAGTACTTC
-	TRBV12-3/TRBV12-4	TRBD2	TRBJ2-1	CASSSVIGRAGGLGNEQFF	TGTGCCAGCAGTTCCGTCATAGGGCGAGCGGGAGGGCTAGGGAATGAGCAGTTCTTC
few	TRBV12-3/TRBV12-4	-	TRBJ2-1	CASSFGRVIYNEQFF	TGTGCCAGCAGTTTCGGCAGGGTGATCTACAATGAGCAGTTCTTC
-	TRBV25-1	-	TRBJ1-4	CASSEWQELFF	TGTGCCAGCAGTGAGTGGCAGGAACTGTTTTTT
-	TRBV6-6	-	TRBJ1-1	CATGELNMNTEAFF	TGTGCCACCGGGGAGCTAAATATGAACACTGAAGCTTTCTTT
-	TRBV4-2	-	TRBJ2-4	CASSQASPGGEQYF	TGTGCCAGCAGCCAAGCAAGCCCAGGCGGAGAGCAGTACTTC
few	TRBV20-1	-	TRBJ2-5	CSAFSIHHGGQETQYF	TGCAGTGCTTTTAGTATCCACCATGGGGGGCAAGAGACCCAGTACTTC
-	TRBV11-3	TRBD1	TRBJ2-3	CASSSRQGVPTDTQYF	TGTGCCAGCAGCTCTAGACAGGGAGTCCCCACAGATACGCAGTATTTT
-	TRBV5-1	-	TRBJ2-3	CASSLEGGRLDTQYF	TGCGCCAGCAGCTTGGAGGGGGGGCGATTGGATACGCAGTATTTT
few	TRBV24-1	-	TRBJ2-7	CATSDLSDEQYF	TGTGCCACCAGTGACCTTTCTGACGAGCAGTACTTC
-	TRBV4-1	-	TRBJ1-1	CANSQGILQNTEAFF	TGCGCCAACAGCCAAGGAATATTACAGAACACTGAAGCTTTCTTT
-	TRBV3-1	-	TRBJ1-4	CASRGVTNEKLFF	TGTGCCAGCCGGGGGGTAACTAATGAAAAACTGTTTTTT
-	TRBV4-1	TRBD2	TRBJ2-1	CASSQEGRWEGSYNEQFF	TGCGCCAGCAGCCAAGAGGGTAGGTGGGAGGGGTCCTACAATGAGCAGTTCTTC
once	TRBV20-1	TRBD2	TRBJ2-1	CSASNLAGGANEQFF	TGCAGTGCTAGTAACTTAGCGGGAGGGGCCAATGAGCAGTTCTTC
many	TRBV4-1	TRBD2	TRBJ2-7	CASSQGLASYEQYF	TGTGCCAGCAGCCAAGGACTAGCATCCTACGAGCAGTACTTC
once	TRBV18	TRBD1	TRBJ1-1	CAGQGSMNTEAFF	TGTGCCGGACAGGGAAGCATGAACACTGAAGCTTTCTTT
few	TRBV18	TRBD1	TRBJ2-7	CASSPQPGTGVDEQYF	TGTGCCAGCTCACCTCAACCCGGGACAGGGGTTGACGAGCAGTACTTC
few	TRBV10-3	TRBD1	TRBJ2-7	CAISDLGQGEQYF	TGTGCCATCAGTGACTTGGGACAGGGGGAGCAGTACTTC
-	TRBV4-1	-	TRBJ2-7	CASSQGAGGQISSYEQYF	TGCGCCAGCAGCCAAGGAGCCGGAGGGCAGATAAGCTCCTACGAGCAGTACTTC
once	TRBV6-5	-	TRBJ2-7	CASSSIGSRYEQYF	TGTGCCAGTAGTTCGATCGGGAGCCGGTACGAGCAGTACTTC
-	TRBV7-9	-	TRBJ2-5	CASILRSEQYF	TGTGCCAGCATCCTGAGGAGTGAGCAGTACTTC
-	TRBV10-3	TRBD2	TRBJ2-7	CAISDGTSGGALDNEQYF	TGTGCCATCAGTGATGGGACTAGCGGGGGGGCCCTCGACAATGAGCAGTACTTC
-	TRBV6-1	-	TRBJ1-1	CASSEGWGEAFF	TGTGCCAGCAGTGAAGGGTGGGGGGAAGCTTTCTTT
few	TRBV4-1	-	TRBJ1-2	CASSLDSLIYGYTF	TGCGCCAGCAGCTTGGACAGTTTAATCTATGGCTACACCTTC
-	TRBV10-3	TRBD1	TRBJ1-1	CAINKGQGQTEAFF	TGTGCCATCAATAAGGGACAGGGTCAGACTGAAGCTTTCTTT
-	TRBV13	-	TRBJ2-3	CASSPREGGYTDTQYF	TGTGCCAGCAGCCCCAGGGAAGGGGGTTACACAGATACGCAGTATTTT
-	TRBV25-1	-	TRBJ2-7	CASSGAFGIANEQYF	TGTGCCAGCAGTGGGGCCTTCGGAATAGCGAACGAGCAGTACTTC
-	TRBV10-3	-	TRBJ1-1	CAISEGVRPAGGKIEGTEAFF	TGTGCCATCAGTGAGGGTGTGCGGCCGGCTGGGGGGAAAATCGAGGGGACTGAAGCTTTCTTT
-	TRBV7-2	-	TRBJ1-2	CASFPSGAGNYGYTF	TGTGCCAGTTTTCCGTCGGGGGCTGGTAACTATGGCTACACCTTC
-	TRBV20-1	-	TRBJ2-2	CSARDQGSISGELFF	TGCAGTGCTAGAGATCAAGGGTCTATCTCCGGGGAGCTGTTTTTT
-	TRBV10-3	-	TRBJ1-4	CAIRGPGKLFF	TGCGCCATCCGAGGACCGGGAAAACTGTTTTTT
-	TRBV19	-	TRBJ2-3	CASSPSGQRTDTQYF	TGTGCCAGTAGTCCCTCCGGGCAGCGAACAGATACGCAGTATTTT
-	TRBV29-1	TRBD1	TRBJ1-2	CSVEDRGPTNYGYTF	TGCAGCGTTGAGGACAGGGGACCTACTAACTATGGCTACACCTTC
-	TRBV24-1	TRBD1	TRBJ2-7	CATSAGQTYNEQYF	TGTGCCACCAGTGCGGGACAGACCTACAATGAGCAGTACTTC
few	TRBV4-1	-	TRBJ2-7	CASSQASSYNEQYF	TGCGCCAGCAGCCAGGCCTCCTCCTACAATGAGCAGTACTTC